These 10 T cell receptor beta chains came from one sample sequenced in a study of CD8 T cells in ankylosing spondylitis. MiXCR, run by TCRdb on the 5' RACE reads, gives a single entry per CDR3 protein. The sample lists about 170,000 distinct CDR3 sequences, around 17% occurring once. Sequencing was performed on blood, either unsorted or a sorted T cell fraction (not recorded which). These receptors were collected from a male donor with ankylosing spondylitis or in good health (not recorded which).

The sample holds a few counts of this clonotype. The chain combines TRBV9 with TRBJ2-1; D uncertain. V shed 1 base and J shed 2 bases, with 13 bases lying between them. This CDR3 comprises 16 residues. The germline V gene encodes CDR1 SGDLS and CDR2 YYNGEE. The CDR3 loop is CASSVTQVSAYNEQFF. For the CDR3, the DNA is TGTGCCAGCAGCGTAACTCAGGTGTCCGCCTACAATGAGCAGTTCTTC.

At least ten counts were recorded for this clonotype. The chain couples TRBV20-1 to TRBJ2-7; D not certain. Between the trimmed V and J ends, which lost 6 bases and 0 bases, there was a span of 6 bases. The CDR3 runs 11 residues. CDR1 and CDR2 from the germline V gene are DFQATT and SNEGSKA (reference sequence). The CDR3 region is CSAPSSYEQYF. CDR3 nucleotide sequence: TGCAGTGCCCCAAGCTCCTACGAGCAGTACTTC.

This clonotype was picked up one time. Relative to the germline gene, one junction end is altered; a read error may explain this. The chain employs TRBV3-1 and TRBJ2-7; D gene unclear. CDR3 size: 11 residues. In germline, CDR1 is LGHDT, CDR2 YNNKEL (reference sequence). CDR3 DNA: TGTGCCAGCAGCCAAGGGAGCGAGCAGTGCTTC. Amino acid sequence: CASSQGSEQCF.

This clonotype has at least ten counts. DNA for the CDR3: TGTGCCAGCAGCTTATATTACTGGGGTGAGCAGTTCTTC. Protein: CASSLYYWGEQFF. The genes are TRBV11-2 and TRBJ2-1, with D hard to call. Per germline, CDR1 SGHAT and CDR2 FQNNGV. The CDR3 is 13 amino acids. Trimming left V 2 bases short and J 9 bases short, with 11 bases between.

This clonotype turned up a few times. The rearrangement uses TRBV29-1 and TRBJ2-3; 9 bases are a match to TRBD2. The trim removed 3 bases at V and 4 bases at J, leaving 5 bases unmatched. The germline CDR1 and CDR2 sequences are SQVTM and ANQGSEA. The CDR3 totals 14 residues. CDR3 protein: CSVEGGREADTQYF. For the CDR3, the DNA is TGCAGCGTTGAGGGCGGGAGGGAGGCAGATACGCAGTATTTT.

The rearrangement links TRBV6-1 to TRBJ2-1; D might be TRBD1 or TRBD2, each matching 6 bases. The V end lost 4 bases, the J end lost 7 bases, and 29 bases lay between the germline ends. The CDR3 covers 19 residues. Germline V gives CDR1 MNHNS, CDR2 SASEGT. CDR3 nucleotides: TGTGCCAGCAGTGTCCACCCGGGAGATACAGGGCTGGTTGTTAATGAGCAGTTCTTC. Translation gives CASSVHPGDTGLVVNEQFF.

The V and J genes are TRBV29-1 and TRBJ2-4; 8 bases agree with TRBD2. Trimming cost V 7 bases and J 7 bases; bases outside gene matches: 6. The CDR3 has 12 amino acids. The germline V gene encodes CDR1 SQVTM and CDR2 ANQGSEA. CDR3 loop: CSASGLDNIQYF. CDR3 sequence (DNA): TGCAGCGCCTCGGGACTAGATAACATTCAGTACTTC.

The rearrangement links TRBV7-2 to TRBJ2-1, with D unresolved. Looked up from germline, CDR1 is SGHTA and CDR2 is FQGNSA. The CDR3 contains 16 residues. Trimming took off 3 bases at V and 6 bases at J, with 18 bases between the two ends. The CDR3 coding sequence is TGTGCCAGCAGCTTCCTCCTTTGGGTTTCGGCCAATGAGCAGTTCTTC. Residues: CASSFLLWVSANEQFF.

The chain links TRBV18 to TRBJ1-1; no firm D call. Trimming took off 1 base at V and 4 bases at J, with 4 bases between the two ends. CDR1 KGHSH and CDR2 LQKENI come from the germline V gene. The CDR3 runs 12 residues. For the CDR3, the DNA is TGTGCCAGCTCACCACAACGCACTGAAGCTTTCTTT. It yields the protein CASSPQRTEAFF.

V gene TRBV28 combines with J gene TRBJ2-1; D might be TRBD2 (5 bases). Trimming pared 5 bases from V and 9 bases from J, leaving 23 bases between. Germline lookup yields CDR1 MDHEN and CDR2 SYDVKM. This CDR3 is built from 16 residues. The CDR3 nucleotides read TGTGCCAGCAGTGGAACACCGGTCGCCTTGGGGAGTGAGCAGTTCTTC. It specifies CASSGTPVALGSEQFF.